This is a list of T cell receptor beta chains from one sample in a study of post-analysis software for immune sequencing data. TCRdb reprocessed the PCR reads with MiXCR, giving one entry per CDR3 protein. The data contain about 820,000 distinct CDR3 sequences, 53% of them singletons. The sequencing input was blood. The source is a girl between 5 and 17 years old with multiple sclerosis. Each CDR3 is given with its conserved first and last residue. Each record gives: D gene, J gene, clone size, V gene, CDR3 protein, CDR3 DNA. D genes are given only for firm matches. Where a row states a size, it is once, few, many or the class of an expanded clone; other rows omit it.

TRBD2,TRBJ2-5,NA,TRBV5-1,CASSLISGETQYF,TGCGCCAGCAGCTTGATTAGCGGGGAGACCCAGTACTTC
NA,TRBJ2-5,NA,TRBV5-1,CASSLEGTRSHETQYF,TGCGCCAGCAGCTTGGAAGGGACGAGAAGTCATGAGACCCAGTACTTC
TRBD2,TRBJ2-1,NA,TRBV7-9,CASSLRDYFNEQFF,TGTGCCAGCAGCTTACGGGACTACTTCAATGAGCAGTTCTTC
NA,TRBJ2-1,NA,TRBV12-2,CASRYLSDRGQYNEQFF,TGTGCAAGTCGCTACCTAAGCGACAGGGGACAATACAATGAGCAGTTCTTC
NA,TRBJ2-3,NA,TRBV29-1,CSVEEEGAGDTQYF,TGCAGCGTTGAAGAGGAAGGGGCCGGAGATACGCAGTATTTT
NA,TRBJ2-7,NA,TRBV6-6,CASRGTFNEQYF,TGTGCCAGCAGAGGGACATTCAACGAGCAGTACTTC
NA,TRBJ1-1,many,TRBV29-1,CSVEGRLNTEAFF,TGCAGCGTTGAGGGGAGGTTGAACACTGAAGCTTTCTTT
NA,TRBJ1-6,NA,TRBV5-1,CASSLDRADSPPHF,TGCGCCAGCAGCTTGGACAGGGCGGATTCACCCCCCCACTTT
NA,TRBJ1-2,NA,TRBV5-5,CASSLNEAPGYTF,TGTGCCAGCAGCTTGAACGAGGCTCCGGGCTACACCTTC
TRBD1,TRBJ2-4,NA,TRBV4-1,CASSPHWTGPLAKNIQYF,TGCGCCAGCAGCCCTCACTGGACAGGGCCCCTAGCCAAAAACATTCAGTACTTC
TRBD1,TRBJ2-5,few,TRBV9,CASSVGGRGPAGAGETQYF,TGTGCCAGCAGCGTAGGAGGAAGGGGGCCAGCCGGGGCAGGTGAGACCCAGTACTTC
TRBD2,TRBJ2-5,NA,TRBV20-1,CSARREGPVTQYF,TGCAGTGCTAGAAGGGAGGGACCTGTGACCCAGTACTTC
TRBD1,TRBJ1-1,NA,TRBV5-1,CASSSGTEDTEAFF,TGCGCCAGCAGCTCAGGGACAGAGGACACTGAAGCTTTCTTT
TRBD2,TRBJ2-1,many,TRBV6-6,CASSQTSGGYNEQFF,TGTGCCAGCAGCCAAACTAGCGGGGGTTACAATGAGCAGTTCTTC
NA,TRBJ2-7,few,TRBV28,CASRPAGSETYEQYF,TGTGCCAGCAGGCCGGCAGGTAGCGAGACCTACGAGCAGTACTTC
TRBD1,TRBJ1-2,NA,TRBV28,CASSSPGQHNYGYTF,TGTGCCAGCAGTTCCCCGGGACAGCACAACTATGGCTACACCTTC
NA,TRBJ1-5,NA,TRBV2,CASTLGQGGQPQHF,TGTGCCAGCACCCTTGGGCAAGGTGGACAGCCCCAGCATTTT
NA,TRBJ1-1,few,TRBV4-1,CASSRRDTEAFF,TGCGCCAGCAGCCGCAGGGACACTGAAGCTTTCTTT
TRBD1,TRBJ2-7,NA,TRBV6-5,CASSYTDRGASYEQYF,TGTGCCAGCAGTTACACAGACAGGGGCGCCTCCTACGAGCAGTACTTC
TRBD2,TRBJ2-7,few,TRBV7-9,CASSFDLAGSGSYEQYF,TGTGCCAGCAGCTTCGACCTCGCCGGTAGCGGGAGTTACGAGCAGTACTTC
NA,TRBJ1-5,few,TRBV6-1,CASSGAAGGQPQHF,TGTGCCAGCAGTGGCGCGGCAGGCGGTCAGCCCCAGCATTTT
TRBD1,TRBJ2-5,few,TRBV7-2,CASSPKTGAVYKTQYF,TGTGCCAGCAGCCCAAAGACAGGGGCAGTTTACAAGACCCAGTACTTC
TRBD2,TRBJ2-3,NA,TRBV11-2,CASSLGRLAASTDTQYF,TGTGCCAGCAGCTTAGGGAGACTAGCGGCGTCCACAGATACGCAGTATTTT
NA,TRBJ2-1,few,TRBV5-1,CASSLEGVVTEQFF,TGCGCCAGCAGCTTGGAGGGGGTGGTCACCGAGCAGTTCTTC
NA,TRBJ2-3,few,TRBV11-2,CASSFPGSGTTDTQYF,TGTGCCAGCAGCTTCCCAGGGTCGGGGACCACAGATACGCAGTATTTT
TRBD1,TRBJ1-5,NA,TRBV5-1,CASSPGGDSNQPQHF,TGCGCCAGCAGCCCAGGGGGAGATAGCAATCAGCCCCAGCATTTT
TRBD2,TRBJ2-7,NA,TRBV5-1,CASSPASSGNLYEQYF,TGCGCCAGCAGCCCTGCGTCTAGCGGGAACCTCTACGAGCAGTACTTC
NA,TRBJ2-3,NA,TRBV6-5,CASSYADRDSDTQYF,TGTGCCAGCAGTTACGCTGACAGGGACTCAGACACGCAGTATTTT
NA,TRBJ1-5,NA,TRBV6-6,CASSYCLDRRGNQPQHF,TGTGCCAGCAGTTATTGCCTTGACAGGAGAGGGAATCAGCCCCAGCATTTT
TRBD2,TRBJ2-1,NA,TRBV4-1,CASSQLAEGYNEQFF,TGCGCCAGCAGCCAACTAGCGGAGGGTTACAATGAGCAGTTCTTC
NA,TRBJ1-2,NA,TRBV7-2,CASSLDRIRGYTF,TGTGCCAGCAGCTTAGACAGGATTCGGGGCTACACCTTC
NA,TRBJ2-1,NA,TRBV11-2,CASSLIEQEVFNEQFF,TGTGCCAGCAGCTTAATAGAACAGGAGGTTTTCAATGAGCAGTTCTTC
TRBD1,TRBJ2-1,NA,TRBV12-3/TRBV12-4,CASSFPGQVSYNEQFF,TGTGCCAGCAGTTTCCCTGGACAGGTCTCCTACAATGAGCAGTTCTTC
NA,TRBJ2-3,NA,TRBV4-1,CASSQDLGRPSTDTQYF,TGCGCCAGCAGCCAAGATCTTGGGAGACCTAGCACAGATACGCAGTATTTT
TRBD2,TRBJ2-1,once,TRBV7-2,CASSLVLLAGAYNEQFF,TGTGCCAGCAGCTTAGTTTTACTAGCGGGAGCTTACAATGAGCAGTTCTTC
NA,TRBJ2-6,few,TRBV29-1,CSVGPAPSSSGANVLTF,TGCAGCGTTGGGCCAGCCCCCAGCAGCTCTGGGGCCAACGTCCTGACTTTC
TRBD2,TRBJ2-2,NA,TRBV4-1,CASSQPTSGILGGELFF,TGCGCCAGCAGCCAACCTACTAGCGGAATCCTGGGAGGGGAGCTGTTTTTT
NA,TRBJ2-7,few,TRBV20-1,CSASAPPSKQYF,TGCAGTGCTAGTGCCCCCCCTAGTAAGCAGTACTTC
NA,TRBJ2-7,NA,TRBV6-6,CASSSMAESFYEQYF,TGTGCCAGCAGTTCAATGGCGGAAAGCTTCTACGAGCAGTACTTC
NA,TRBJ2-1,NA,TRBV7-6,CASSLRLSGPLEYNEQFF,TGTGCCAGCAGCTTAAGGCTTAGCGGCCCTTTGGAATACAATGAGCAGTTCTTC
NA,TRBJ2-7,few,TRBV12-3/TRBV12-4,CASSLSLGVHEQYF,TGTGCCAGCAGTTTATCTCTCGGGGTCCACGAGCAGTACTTC
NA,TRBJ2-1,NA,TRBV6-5,CASTDWGGDEQFF,TGTGCCAGCACCGACTGGGGGGGCGATGAGCAGTTCTTC